This entry features one T cell receptor (beta chain) sequence. Antigen: not known. For the second PCR, which ran for roughly 6 to 11 cycles, a sample-barcoded 5' primer and a J-beta primer mix were used. TCRdb independently ran MiXCR on the 5' RACE reads; one entry per CDR3 protein. The sample holds nearly 1 million distinct CDR3 sequences, about 53% seen once. The record originates from a study of blood T cells in healthy people across ages. The CDR3 is 15 residues long. Germline values: CDR1 LNHDA, CDR2 SQIVND (reference sequence). Trimming stripped 0 bases from V and 2 bases from J, with 11 bases between. Overall study results and limits: Older age went with lower TCR beta diversity per million T cells, in a roughly linear way.

The TCR was taken from a woman aged 55-75 years in good health. The gene calls are TRBV19 and TRBJ2-7, with D perhaps TRBD2 (6 bases). The sample consisted of blood. CDR3 sequence: CASSIDRGGPYEQYF. In DNA form, the CDR3 reads TGTGCCAGTAGTATAGATCGGGGAGGCCCCTACGAGCAGTACTTC. Supplemented by reference TRBV19 and TRBJ2-7, the full variable domain reads DGGITQSPKYLFRKEGQNVTLSCEQNLNHDAMYWYRQDPGQGLRLIYYSQIVNDFQKGDIAEGYSVSREKKESFPLTVTSAQKNPTAFYLCASSIDRGGPYEQYFGPGTRLTVT.